The clone carrying this TCR beta chain was observed many times. Antigen specificity is unknown. Ophthalmopathy donors' eye disease showed moderate-to-severe activity, CAS of at least 3, NOSPECS of at least 4 and duration under 3 months. Other autoimmune disease, uncontrolled infection, pregnancy and lactation led to exclusion. This entry comes from a study of Graves' ophthalmopathy and Graves' hyperthyroidism. Study results and limitations: A classifier, a 13-signature model, separated ophthalmopathy from stable hyperthyroidism with approximately 88% sensitivity and approximately 81% specificity.

V was pared by 1 base and J by 5 bases, with 11 bases of the junction left unmatched. This CDR3 is 16 amino acids long. In germline, CDR1 is ENHRY, CDR2 SYGVKD. Scientists amplified the TCR beta CDR3 regions from RNA transcripts. After a first-round RT-PCR with HTBI primers, a second-round multiplex PCR was run. MiXCR was run by TCRdb on the multiplex PCR reads, yielding one entry per CDR3 protein. Of around 670,000 distinct CDR3 sequences listed, around 40% are singletons. This clonotype originated in an adult man with Graves' ophthalmopathy. Sequenced input: peripheral blood. This chain joins TRBV10-3 and TRBJ2-7; 7 positions match TRBD1. The CDR3 protein is CAISEWTGQGKNEQYF. The CDR3 DNA reads as TGTGCCATCAGTGAGTGGACAGGCCAGGGAAAGAACGAGCAGTACTTC.